The 20 T cell receptor beta chains listed next were all sequenced from one sample in a study of siplizumab effects on memory and regulatory T cells. The repertoire was sequenced with immunoSEQ multiplex PCR; TCRdb's copy has only in-frame clones and lacks some. The sample records some 97,000 clones, 91% being singletons. The sequencing input was CD4+ T cells sorted from blood. The receptors were gathered from a human donor in good health.

This clone was picked up one time. The rearrangement uses TRBV28 and TRBJ1-1; no firm D call. Per germline, CDR1 MDHEN and CDR2 SYDVKM. Trimming pared 6 bases from V and 8 bases from J, leaving 13 bases between. This CDR3 comprises 12 residues. This CDR3 reads CASSLGELEAFF. CDR3 nucleotide sequence: TGTGCCAGCAGCTTAGGAGAACTCGAAGCTTTCTTT.

The rearrangement uses TRBV7-2 and TRBJ2-5; 9 nucleotides match TRBD2. V shed 1 base and J 4 bases; nucleotides not matched to a gene: 10. The CDR3 has 17 residues. Germline lookup yields CDR1 SGHTA and CDR2 FQGNSA. For the CDR3, the DNA is TGTGCCAGCAGCTTAGTCGGAGCGGGGGGACATCGAGAGACCCAGTACTTC. It specifies CASSLVGAGGHRETQYF.

V is TRBV19 and J is TRBJ1-1, with D hard to call. Deletions cut 3 bases from V and 6 bases from J, with 14 bases between. The CDR3 consists of 14 residues. The germline gives CDR1 LNHDA, CDR2 SQIVND (reference sequence). In DNA, the CDR3 is TGTGCCAGTAGTATTAGCTGGATACGCGCTGAAGCTTTCTTT. This gives the protein CASSISWIRAEAFF.

CDR3 sequence: CASTTMPNGANTGELFF. The CDR3 coding sequence is TGTGCCAGCACGACCATGCCCAACGGGGCGAACACCGGGGAGCTGTTTTTT. The V call is TRBV19, the J call TRBJ2-2, with D maybe TRBD2 (5 bases). Trimming pared 9 bases from V and 0 bases from J, leaving 20 bases between. The length of the CDR3 is 17 residues. Germline V CDR1 and CDR2: LNHDA, SQIVND (reference sequence).

V is TRBV19 and J is TRBJ1-2, with 9 bases lining up with TRBD1. This CDR3 has 18 amino acids. Germline CDR1 and CDR2: LNHDA and SQIVND (reference sequence). V trimming: 7 bases; J trimming: 6 bases; junction bases outside the gene matches: 21. CDR3 amino acids: CASTPQGGTGIGFNGYTF. For the CDR3, the DNA is TGTGCCAGTACTCCCCAAGGCGGGACAGGGATTGGGTTCAATGGCTACACCTTC. The whole variable domain, remainder taken from reference TRBV19 and TRBJ1-2, is DGGITQSPKYLFRKEGQNVTLSCEQNLNHDAMYWYRQDPGQGLRLIYYSQIVNDFQKGDIAEGYSVSREKKESFPLTVTSAQKNPTAFYLCASTPQGGTGIGFNGYTFGSGTRLTVV.

The chain joins TRBV5-4 to TRBJ2-1, with D uncertain. The germline V gene has CDR1 SGHNT and CDR2 YYREEE (reference sequence). Trimming pared 0 bases from V and 0 bases from J, leaving 7 bases between. CDR3 length equals 15 residues. CDR3 nucleotides: TGTGCCAGCAGCTTGGGGGCCTACTCCTACAATGAGCAGTTCTTC. Its protein product is CASSLGAYSYNEQFF.

V is TRBV6-5 and J is TRBJ2-2; D is uncertain. The CDR3 runs to 12 residues. Per the germline V gene, CDR1 is MNHEY and CDR2 is SVGAGI. Trimming removed 5 bases at V and 4 bases at J, with 5 bases between. The CDR3 nucleotides are TGTGCCAGCAGTGGGGTCACCGGGGAGCTGTTTTTT. Residues: CASSGVTGELFF.

The CDR3 region is CASGTFGGENGYTF. The CDR3 DNA sequence: TGTGCTAGTGGAACTTTTGGGGGTGAGAATGGCTACACCTTC. The chain combines TRBV12-5 with TRBJ1-2; perhaps TRBD1 as D (5 bases). Germline CDR1 LGHNT, CDR2 FRNRAP. The ends were cut back, 6 bases at V and 6 bases at J, with 17 bases in the middle. CDR3 size: 14 residues.

This rearrangement joins TRBV29-1 to TRBJ1-2; D perhaps matches TRBD1 (6 bases). The germline CDR1 and CDR2 sequences are SQVTM and ANQGSEA. With 0 bases removed from V and 4 bases from J, the gap between germline ends came to 12 bases. The CDR3 has 14 residues. In DNA, the CDR3 is TGCAGCGTTGAAGATCGTGGGGGGGCCTATGGCTACACCTTC. It is translated as CSVEDRGGAYGYTF. Drawing the rest from reference TRBV29-1 and TRBJ1-2, the complete variable domain is SAVISQKPSRDICQRGTSLTIQCQVDSQVTMMFWYRQQPGQSLTLIATANQGSEATYESGFVIDKFPISRPNLTFSTLTVSNMSPEDSSIYLCSVEDRGGAYGYTFGSGTRLTVV.

This chain links TRBV6-4 with TRBJ1-1; D gene unclear. This CDR3 contains 13 residues. V was pared by 4 bases and J by 2 bases, with 8 bases between. Germline values: CDR1 MRHNA, CDR2 SNTAGT. Here the CDR3 DNA reads TGTGCCAGCAGTGTTCAGTTAAACACTGAAGCTTTCTTT. Its protein is CASSVQLNTEAFF.

Written as DNA, the CDR3 is TGTGCCAGCACCTTGTGGGGGCCGAAACGAGGCTCCTATAATTCACCCCTCCACTTT. As protein: CASTLWGPKRGSYNSPLHF. The V gene is TRBV27, the J gene TRBJ1-6; a possible D gene is TRBD1 (6 bases). Germline values: CDR1 MNHEY, CDR2 SMNVEV (reference sequence). The CDR3 is 19 residues long. V was shortened by 7 bases and J by 0 bases, with 22 bases between the two germline ends.

V gene TRBV20-1 combines with J gene TRBJ1-2; unclear D gene. The CDR3 contains 11 residues. The V gene's germline CDR1 is DFQATT and CDR2 SNEGSKA (reference sequence). V was shortened by 7 bases and J by 8 bases, with 14 bases between the two germline ends. The CDR3 bases are TGCAGTGTTATCGCCGGGAACGGCTACACCTTC. Translating gives CSVIAGNGYTF.

The rearrangement links TRBV19 to TRBJ1-2; TRBD1 might be the D (5 bases). The ends were cut back, 3 bases at V and 7 bases at J, with 18 bases in the middle. Germline assignment: CDR1 LNHDA and CDR2 SQIVND (reference sequence). This CDR3 comprises 15 residues. The DNA for the CDR3 is TGTGCCAGTAGTATTGTCCAGGGCGGTCTGGTTGGCTACACCTTC. Translated, it gives CASSIVQGGLVGYTF.

The chain joins TRBV4-3 to TRBJ2-7, with D maybe TRBD2 (7 bases). V shed 0 bases and J shed 6 bases, with 24 bases lying between them. The CDR3 spans 18 residues. The germline V gene has CDR1 LGHNA and CDR2 YSLEER. The CDR3 loop is CASSQERGGSAGEREQYF. Written as DNA, the CDR3 is TGCGCCAGCAGCCAAGAAAGGGGAGGGTCGGCAGGGGAGCGCGAGCAGTACTTC.

The rearrangement joins TRBV4-2 to TRBJ2-5; 7 nucleotides agree with TRBD2. This CDR3 comprises 16 residues. In germline, CDR1 is LGHNA, CDR2 YNFKEQ. Germline trimming cut 6 bases from V and 5 bases from J; bases unmatched to any gene: 15. The DNA for the CDR3 is TGTGCCAGCAGTCCAGGGAACACCGGGGGGTCGGAGACCCAGTACTTC. The encoded protein is CASSPGNTGGSETQYF.

The chain employs TRBV14 and TRBJ1-3; D gene ambiguous. This CDR3 has 15 residues. In germline, CDR1 is SGHDN, CDR2 FVKESK. V was shortened by 2 bases and J by 0 bases, with 8 bases between the two germline ends. CDR3 amino acids: CASSQLGISGNTIYF. DNA for the CDR3: TGTGCCAGCAGCCAACTGGGGATCTCTGGAAACACCATATATTTT.

The gene calls are TRBV18 and TRBJ1-1; D perhaps matches TRBD1 (5 bases). This CDR3 has 14 residues. Trimming removed 8 bases from V and 1 base from J, with 14 bases in between. In germline, CDR1 is KGHSH, CDR2 LQKENI. The CDR3 DNA is TGTGCCAGCGACGTCGACAGCACGAACACTGAAGCTTTCTTT. Translated, it gives CASDVDSTNTEAFF.

This clone was observed a few times. V is TRBV11-2 and J is TRBJ2-7; tentative D call: TRBD2 (5 bases). Trimming stripped 0 bases from V and 4 bases from J, with 16 bases between. This CDR3 contains 16 residues. Germline CDR1 and CDR2: SGHAT and FQNNGV. The CDR3 DNA sequence: TGTGCCAGCAGCTTAGATGGGCGGGTCAGTAGGTACGAGCAGTACTTC. It specifies CASSLDGRVSRYEQYF.

The chain is built from TRBV4-1 and TRBJ1-4; no definite D call. Germline CDR1 reads MGHRA; CDR2 reads YSYEKL. With 9 bases removed from V and 4 bases from J, the gap between germline ends came to 9 bases. The CDR3 is 12 residues long. The CDR3 nucleotides read TGCGCCAGGGGAGGCATTAATGAAAAACTGTTTTTT. Translated: CARGGINEKLFF.

The rearrangement uses TRBV19 and TRBJ2-1, with 10 positions matching TRBD2. The CDR3 totals 13 residues. Trimming removed 8 bases from V and 12 bases from J; junction bases left unmatched: 10. The germline gives CDR1 LNHDA, CDR2 SQIVND (reference sequence). CDR3 coding DNA: TGTGCCAGTGGAGAAGCGGGGGGGCCCGGGCAGTTCTTC. It is translated as CASGEAGGPGQFF.